This TCR beta chain was sequenced for a study of T-cell memory formation after mild COVID-19. CDR3 length: 20 amino acids. The ends were cut back, 0 bases at V and 7 bases at J, with 30 bases in the middle. Per the germline V gene, CDR1 is SGHVS and CDR2 is FNYEAQ. TCRdb reanalysed the 5' RACE reads using MiXCR and keeps one entry per CDR3 protein. The table includes a few hundred thousand distinct CDR3 sequences, approximately 21% detected once. V usage is TRBV7-6 and J usage is TRBJ1-2; D unclear. This TCR derives from an adult woman who had mild COVID-19 (a few samples of this study predate the infection). Cell type and time point are not known. Specimen: PBMCs or a T cell subset sorted from them (not recorded which). DNA for the CDR3: TGTGCCAGCAGCTTAGCGGGCTGGAGGAAACATAGCACGCCCTGGGGTGGCTACACCTTC. This encodes CASSLAGWRKHSTPWGGYTF.